These T cell receptor beta chains were read from a single sample in a study of blood T cell repertoires in COVID-19. Sequencing used immunoSEQ multiplex PCR; TCRdb keeps in-frame clones, though not all of them. Of around 200,000 clones listed, approximately 84% are singletons. Material for sequencing was peripheral blood. The receptors originated from an elderly woman with acute or convalescent COVID-19. CDR3s include the opening cysteine and the closing phenylalanine or tryptophan. Clone size is shown for a subset of rows, as once, few, many or a class of expanded clone.

V	J	size	CDR3
TRBV3-1/TRBV3-2	TRBJ2-7	-	CASSAVSGSYEQYF
TRBV13	TRBJ2-5	-	CASQPRPLAGNAETQYF
TRBV9	TRBJ1-5	-	CASSVERRENQPQHF
TRBV28	TRBJ1-3	-	CASSSTAHSGNTIYF
TRBV20-1	TRBJ1-2	-	CSASVQTNYGYTF
TRBV28	TRBJ1-5	-	CASSLGGGGSNQPQHF
TRBV18	TRBJ2-5	-	CASSPKMQETQYF
TRBV3-1/TRBV3-2	TRBJ2-3	-	CASSQFPWGADTQYF
TRBV2	TRBJ2-3	-	CASSRLAGSKNTDTQYF
TRBV10-1	TRBJ2-7	-	CASSDSGSSYEQYF
TRBV5-6	TRBJ1-4	few	CASSLESGRRLFF
TRBV9	TRBJ2-3	-	CASSPFDGRASTDTQYF
TRBV4-2	TRBJ2-7	once	CASSQGPGGTYEQYF
TRBV7-3	TRBJ1-2	once	CASSEGQGHGYTF
TRBV5-1	TRBJ2-2	-	CASSLFGRAGELFF
TRBV28	TRBJ1-5	-	CASMFTDQPQHF
TRBV29-1	TRBJ2-5	-	CSVFQGSYDVHETQYF
TRBV30	TRBJ1-3	-	CAWSDKGHTIYF
TRBV30	TRBJ2-7	-	CAWQGYGSSYEQYF
TRBV5-1	TRBJ2-2	-	CASSLGGLTGELFF
TRBV4-3	TRBJ2-7	-	CASSQGGGRNYEQYF
TRBV11-2	TRBJ1-4	-	CASSNRDRNEKLFF
TRBV6-2/TRBV6-3	TRBJ2-1	-	CASSQTYNEQFF
TRBV9	TRBJ2-2	-	CASSVVSAGELFF
TRBV6-5	TRBJ1-1	-	CASTQPGAKNTEAFF
TRBV28	TRBJ2-5	once	CASRDGGSETQYF
TRBV7-2	TRBJ1-2	-	CASSHQWGASGYTF
TRBV9	TRBJ2-5	-	CASSPTIAGSQETQYF
TRBV12-5	TRBJ2-5	-	CASGLVAAGRQETQYF
TRBV29-1	TRBJ1-2	-	CSVGRGSAGYTF
TRBV12-3/TRBV12-4	TRBJ2-5	-	CASSLSQETQYF
TRBV24-1	TRBJ2-5	-	CATSETSGIDTSHQETQYF
TRBV6-5	TRBJ1-2	-	CASSGTDVVKTF
TRBV12-3/TRBV12-4	TRBJ1-1	-	CASSLASTEAFF
TRBV11-2	TRBJ2-4	-	CASSLQNIQYF
TRBV4-1	TRBJ2-1	once	CASSHPTGNADEQFF
TRBV28	TRBJ1-6	-	CASSTPASGNSPLHF
TRBV18	TRBJ1-3	once	CASSPGQINSGNTIYF
TRBV5-1	TRBJ1-1	-	CASSLVGQGIGTEAFF
TRBV6-1	TRBJ1-5	-	CASSERRQGVQPQHF
TRBV6-2/TRBV6-3	TRBJ1-5	-	CASSQGLRAQHF
TRBV11-2	TRBJ2-3	-	CASSLAGADTQYF
TRBV6-5	TRBJ2-7	-	CASLGRVNSYEQYF
TRBV7-2	TRBJ1-2	-	CASSQQTNYGYTF
TRBV28	TRBJ1-5	-	CASSTGQGVLKPQHF
TRBV27	TRBJ2-6	few	CASSLRDSGANVLTF
TRBV6-5	TRBJ2-7	-	CASRRGYEQYF
TRBV5-1	TRBJ2-3	-	CASSLTFSTQSTDTQYF
TRBV18	TRBJ1-1	-	CASSLATIFMNTEAFF
TRBV20-1	TRBJ1-1	-	CSASGLGSYTEAFF
TRBV7-9	TRBJ2-1	-	CASTDGRGQFF
TRBV29-1	TRBJ1-1	-	CSVRQGFSTEAFF
TRBV28	TRBJ1-5	-	CASSPTHRGNQPQHF
TRBV19	TRBJ1-2	-	CASSIGGQQNNYGYTF
TRBV2	TRBJ1-2	-	CASSESRTGLVGYTF
TRBV5-1	TRBJ1-5	-	CASSLQGLGQPQHF
TRBV6-1	TRBJ2-7	-	CASSVSPGQLAYEQYF
TRBV7-9	TRBJ2-5	-	CASSLGQGGTQYF
TRBV6-5	TRBJ2-7	-	CASKRLADPLEQYF